The 7 T cell receptor beta chains given below trace back to one sample, sequenced in a study of identical twins (dated by TCRdb to 2016 to 2018). Receptors were amplified or captured by 5' RACE. Sequenced using an Illumina HiSeq 2000. The public sequencing data were trimmed at Q25 with fastp and processed into clonotypes with MiXCR by TCRdb, which kept only in-frame beta chains. Rows with a matching CDR3 protein are joined into one entry that keeps the most common DNA and genes. Present in this sample are roughly 200,000 distinct CDR3 sequences, 15% to 20% of which were seen just once. The top ten constitute less than 45% of the sample. The same sample was also used in a study of T cells expressing NK-cell markers.

Sequencing was carried out using CD8+ T cells sorted from blood. All receptors derive from a woman under 30 in good health.

This clonotype was picked up a small number of times. The V gene is TRBV12-3 or TRBV12-4, the J gene TRBJ1-1; unclear D gene. Trimming removed 0 bases from V and 5 bases from J, with 10 bases in between. This CDR3 is built from 14 residues. The CDR3: CASSLAVSRTEAFF. CDR3 DNA sequence: TGTGCCAGCAGTTTAGCCGTCTCACGGACTGAAGCTTTCTTT.

This clonotype was picked up a small number of times. This rearrangement joins TRBV9 to TRBJ2-3, with D possibly matching TRBD1 (5 bases). Germline V lookup: CDR1 SGDLS, CDR2 YYNGEE. The CDR3 sequence is 15 residues long. The V end was cut by 3 bases, the J end by 1 base, with 12 bases between. The CDR3 protein is CASSEDTLGTDTQYF. Here the CDR3 DNA reads TGTGCCAGCAGCGAGGACACCTTGGGCACAGATACGCAGTATTTT. Looking up the rest from reference TRBV9 and TRBJ2-3 gives the full variable domain: DSGVTQTPKHLITATGQRVTLRCSPRSGDLSVYWYQQSLDQGLQFLIQYYNGEERAKGNILERFSAQQFPDLHSELNLSSLELGDSALYFCASSEDTLGTDTQYFGPGTRLTVL.

This clonotype has a handful of counts. The rearrangement joins TRBV7-9 to TRBJ2-7, with D perhaps TRBD2 (5 bases). Per the germline V gene, CDR1 is SEHNR and CDR2 is FQNEAQ (reference sequence). CDR3 length: 13 amino acids. Deletions cut 5 bases from V and 4 bases from J, with 12 bases between. In DNA, the CDR3 is TGTGCCAGCAGCCCCTCTAGCCAGTACGAGCAGTACTTC. It translates to CASSPSSQYEQYF.

The genes are TRBV11-2 and TRBJ2-1; 8 bases fit TRBD2. V lost 5 bases and J lost 0; bases outside the gene matches: 18. The CDR3 loop spans 20 amino acids. Germline values: CDR1 SGHAT, CDR2 FQNNGV. CDR3 sequence: CASSGGVGPTSGSSYNEQFF. In DNA form, the CDR3 reads TGTGCCAGCAGCGGAGGGGTGGGCCCTACTAGCGGAAGCTCCTACAATGAGCAGTTCTTC.

The J gene is TRBJ2-1, the V gene TRBV3-1; 11 nucleotides agree with TRBD2. The CDR3 is 16 residues long. Germline-derived CDR1 and CDR2 are LGHDT and YNNKEL (reference sequence). Unmatched junction bases numbered 4, after V lost 6 bases and J lost 0 bases. DNA of the CDR3: TGTGCCAGCAGGAAGGGACTAGCGGACTCCTACAATGAGCAGTTCTTC. The encoded protein is CASRKGLADSYNEQFF.

As to this clonotype: This may arise from a read error, as a much more abundant clone is one base away. The genes are TRBV7-9 and TRBJ2-1, with a possible D match to TRBD2 (6 bases). Per germline, CDR1 SEHNR and CDR2 FQNEAQ (reference sequence). Trimming shortened V by 4 bases and J by 5 bases, and 6 bases separated the two germline ends. The CDR3 loop spans 12 amino acids. CDR3 nucleotide sequence: TGTGCCAGCAGCTGGACTAACAATGAGCAGTTCTTC. It is translated as CASSWTNNEQFF.

The chain is built from TRBV4-3 and TRBJ2-7; 10 bases are a match to TRBD2. The germline V gene encodes CDR1 LGHNA and CDR2 YSLEER. Trimming cost V 0 bases and J 5 bases; bases outside gene matches: 4. The CDR3 is 15 amino acids. CDR3 DNA sequence: TGCGCCAGCAGCCAAGATCTAGCGGGAGACAACGAGCAGTACTTC. Its protein product is CASSQDLAGDNEQYF.